These T cell receptor beta chains were read from a single sample in a study of beta chain features in type 1 diabetes. Generated by immunoSEQ multiplex PCR, the TCRdb table keeps only in-frame clones and is missing some. In the table there are 55,000 to 85,000 clones, roughly half of which are singletons. The sequenced sample was central memory CD4+ T cells from blood. The source is a man under 40 with type 1 diabetes. The CDR3 runs from the conserved cysteine through the conserved F or W. D genes are given only for firm matches. Expanded clones are given a class, and other clones once, few, many or no size at all.

CASSLDFPSGGAVDEQYF TGTGCCAGCAGCTTAGATTTTCCTAGCGGGGGGGCTGTCGACGAGCAGTACTTC TRBD2 NA TRBV11-2 18 TRBJ2-7
CASSASRQGGDTQYF TGTGCCAGCAGCGCCTCTCGACAGGGTGGGGATACGCAGTATTTT TRBD1 once TRBV9 15 TRBJ2-3
CASSYSPGNTEAFF TGTGCCAGCAGTTACTCGCCCGGGAACACTGAAGCTTTCTTT NA NA TRBV6-5 14 TRBJ1-1
CASSLPSNEQFF TGCGCCAGCAGCTTGCCTAGCAATGAGCAGTTCTTC NA NA TRBV5-1 12 TRBJ2-1
CASSLVASRETQYF TGCGCCAGCAGCTTGGTCGCTAGCCGAGAGACCCAGTACTTC NA NA TRBV5-1 14 TRBJ2-5
CASSPGQGATATNTEAFF TGTGCCAGCAGCCCAGGACAGGGGGCTACGGCCACGAACACTGAAGCTTTCTTT TRBD1 few TRBV7-9 18 TRBJ1-1
CASSQDLASGANVLTF TGTGCCAGCAGCCAAGATTTGGCCTCCGGGGCCAACGTCCTGACTTTC NA few TRBV14 16 TRBJ2-6
CASSLSSGPTYEQYF TGCGCCAGCAGCTTGTCAAGCGGACCGACCTACGAGCAGTACTTC NA once TRBV5-1 15 TRBJ2-7
CASRPLAGGSDEQFF TGTGCCAGTCGCCCGCTAGCGGGAGGGTCGGATGAGCAGTTCTTC TRBD2 NA TRBV19 15 TRBJ2-1
CASSSGTGAAGANVLTF TGTGCCAGCAGCTCCGGGACAGGGGCGGCTGGGGCCAACGTCCTGACTTTC TRBD1 NA TRBV7-9 17 TRBJ2-6
CASTRTGTIQETQYF TGTGCCAGCACAAGGACAGGGACCATCCAAGAGACCCAGTACTTC TRBD1 NA TRBV7-9 15 TRBJ2-5
CAWETLGAKNIQYF TGTGCCTGGGAGACCCTGGGCGCCAAAAACATTCAGTACTTC NA few TRBV30 14 TRBJ2-4
CASSGGLDVTQYF TGCGCCAGCAGTGGAGGGCTAGATGTGACCCAGTACTTC NA NA TRBV10-2 13 TRBJ2-5
CAISGEGQGTGELFF TGTGCCATCAGTGGAGAGGGACAGGGGACCGGGGAGCTGTTTTTT TRBD1 few TRBV10-3 15 TRBJ2-2
CATGQGVVTNTEAFF TGTGCCACTGGACAGGGAGTTGTGACGAACACTGAAGCTTTCTTT TRBD1 NA TRBV19 15 TRBJ1-1
CASRPGLNTEAFF TGTGCCAGCAGGCCAGGCTTGAACACTGAAGCTTTCTTT NA NA TRBV2 13 TRBJ1-1
CASSQSTGGVIYEQYF TGTGCCAGCAGCCAGAGCACAGGGGGCGTTATTTACGAGCAGTACTTC TRBD1 NA TRBV5-4 16 TRBJ2-7